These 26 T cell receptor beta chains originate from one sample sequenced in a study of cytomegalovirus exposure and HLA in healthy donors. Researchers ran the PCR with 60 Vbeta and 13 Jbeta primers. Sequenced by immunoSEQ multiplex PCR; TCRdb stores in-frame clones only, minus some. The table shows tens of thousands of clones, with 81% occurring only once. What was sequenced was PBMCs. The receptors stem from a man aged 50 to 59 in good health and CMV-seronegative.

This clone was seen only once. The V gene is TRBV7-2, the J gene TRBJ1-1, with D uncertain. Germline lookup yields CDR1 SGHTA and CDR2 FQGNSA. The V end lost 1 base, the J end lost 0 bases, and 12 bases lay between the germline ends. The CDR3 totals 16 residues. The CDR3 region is CASSLVSSNMNTEAFF. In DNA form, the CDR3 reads TGTGCCAGCAGCTTAGTAAGTAGCAACATGAACACTGAAGCTTTCTTT.

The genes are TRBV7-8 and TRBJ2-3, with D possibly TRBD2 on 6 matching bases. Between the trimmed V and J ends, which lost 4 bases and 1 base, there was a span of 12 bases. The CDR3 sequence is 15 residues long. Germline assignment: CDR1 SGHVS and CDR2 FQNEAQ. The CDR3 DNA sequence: TGTGCCAGCAGCTGGAGGGACTGGGGCACAGATACGCAGTATTTT. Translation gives CASSWRDWGTDTQYF.

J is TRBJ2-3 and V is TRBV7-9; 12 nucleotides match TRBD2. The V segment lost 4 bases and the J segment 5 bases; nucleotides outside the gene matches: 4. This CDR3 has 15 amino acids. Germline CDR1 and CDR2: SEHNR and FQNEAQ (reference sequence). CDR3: CASSWPGLAGDTQYF. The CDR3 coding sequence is TGTGCCAGCAGCTGGCCGGGACTAGCGGGAGATACGCAGTATTTT.

CDR3 region: CASSPQQGDHQPQHF. The CDR3 DNA sequence: TGTGCCAGCAGTCCGCAGCAGGGGGATCATCAGCCCCAGCATTTT. The chain has TRBV6-5 and TRBJ1-5; 7 bases are shared with TRBD1. CDR1 MNHEY and CDR2 SVGAGI come from the germline V gene. The CDR3 runs 15 residues. The ends lost 5 bases at V and 5 bases at J; junction bases unmatched: 9.

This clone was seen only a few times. The DNA of the CDR3 is TGCAGCGTAGGACAGGGTACCATTACCTACGAGCAGTACTTC. This gives the protein CSVGQGTITYEQYF. V is TRBV29-1 and J is TRBJ2-7, with 8 nucleotides matching TRBD1. The trim removed 6 bases at V and 2 bases at J, leaving 9 bases unmatched. The CDR3 is made up of 14 amino acids. Per the germline V gene, CDR1 is SQVTM and CDR2 is ANQGSEA.

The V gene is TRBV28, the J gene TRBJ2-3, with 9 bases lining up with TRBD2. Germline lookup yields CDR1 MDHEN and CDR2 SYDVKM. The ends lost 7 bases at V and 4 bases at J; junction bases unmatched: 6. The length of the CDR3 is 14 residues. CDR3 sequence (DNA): TGTGCCAGCACCCGTAGCGGGAGACCAGATACGCAGTATTTT. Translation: CASTRSGRPDTQYF.

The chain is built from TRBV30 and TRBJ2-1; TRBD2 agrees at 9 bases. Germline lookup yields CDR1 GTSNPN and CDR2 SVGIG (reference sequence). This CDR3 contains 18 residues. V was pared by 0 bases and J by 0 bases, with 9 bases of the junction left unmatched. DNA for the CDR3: TGTGCCTGGAGTGTGCTAGGGCGGGGGGGCTTCTCCTACAATGAGCAGTTCTTC. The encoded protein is CAWSVLGRGGFSYNEQFF.

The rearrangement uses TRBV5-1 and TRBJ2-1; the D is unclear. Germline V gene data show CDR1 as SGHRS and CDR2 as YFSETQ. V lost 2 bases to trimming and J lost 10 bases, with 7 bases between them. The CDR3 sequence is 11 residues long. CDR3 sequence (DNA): TGCGCCAGCAGCTTTGGCGGCGAGCAGTTCTTC. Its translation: CASSFGGEQFF.

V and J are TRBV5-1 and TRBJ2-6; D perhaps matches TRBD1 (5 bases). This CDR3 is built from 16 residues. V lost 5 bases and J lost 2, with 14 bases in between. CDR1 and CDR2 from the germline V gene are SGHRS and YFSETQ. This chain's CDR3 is CASSSLAGTGANVLTF. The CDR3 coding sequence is TGCGCCAGCAGTTCTCTTGCAGGGACTGGGGCCAACGTCCTGACTTTC.

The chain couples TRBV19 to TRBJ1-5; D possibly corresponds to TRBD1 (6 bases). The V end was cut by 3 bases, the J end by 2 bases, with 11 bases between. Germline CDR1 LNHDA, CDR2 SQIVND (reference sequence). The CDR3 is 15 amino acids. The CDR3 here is CASSISRGGNQPQHF. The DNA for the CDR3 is TGTGCCAGTAGTATCAGCAGGGGCGGCAATCAGCCCCAGCATTTT.

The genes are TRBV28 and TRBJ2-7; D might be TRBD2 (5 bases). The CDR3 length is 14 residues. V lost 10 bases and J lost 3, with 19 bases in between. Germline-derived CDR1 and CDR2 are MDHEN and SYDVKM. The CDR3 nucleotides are TGTGCCATTACCGAGGGTACCCCAGGCTACGAGCAGTACTTC. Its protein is CAITEGTPGYEQYF.

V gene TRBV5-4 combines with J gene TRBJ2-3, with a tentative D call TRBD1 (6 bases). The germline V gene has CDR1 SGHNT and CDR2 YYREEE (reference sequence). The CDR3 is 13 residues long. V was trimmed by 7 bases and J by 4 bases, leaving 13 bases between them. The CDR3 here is CASSIQGPDTQYF. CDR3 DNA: TGTGCCAGCTCTATACAGGGCCCAGATACGCAGTATTTT.

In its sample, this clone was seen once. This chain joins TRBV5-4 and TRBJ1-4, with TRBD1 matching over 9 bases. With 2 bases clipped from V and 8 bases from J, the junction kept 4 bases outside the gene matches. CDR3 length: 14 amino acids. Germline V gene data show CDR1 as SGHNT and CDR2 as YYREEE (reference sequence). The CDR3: CASSLQGAEEKLFF. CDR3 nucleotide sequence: TGTGCCAGCAGCTTACAGGGGGCTGAGGAAAAACTGTTTTTT.

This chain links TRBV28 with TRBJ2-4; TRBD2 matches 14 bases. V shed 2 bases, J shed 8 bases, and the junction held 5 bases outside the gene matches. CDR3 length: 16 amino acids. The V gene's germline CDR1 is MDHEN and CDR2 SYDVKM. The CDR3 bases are TGTGCCAGCAGTTTAGTCGGACTAGCGGGGGGAGACATTCAGTACTTC. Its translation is CASSLVGLAGGDIQYF.

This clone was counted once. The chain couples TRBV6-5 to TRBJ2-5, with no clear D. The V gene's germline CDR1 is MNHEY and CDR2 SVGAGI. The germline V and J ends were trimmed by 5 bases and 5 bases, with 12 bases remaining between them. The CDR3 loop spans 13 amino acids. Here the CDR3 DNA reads TGTGCCAGCAGTCACCCTGCGGCGGAGACCCAGTACTTC. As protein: CASSHPAAETQYF.

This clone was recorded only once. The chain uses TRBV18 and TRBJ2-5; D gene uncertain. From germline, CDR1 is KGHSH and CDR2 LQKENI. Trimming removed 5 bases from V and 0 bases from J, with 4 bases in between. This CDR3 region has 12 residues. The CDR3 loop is CASSNYQETQYF. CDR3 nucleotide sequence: TGTGCCAGCTCAAACTACCAAGAGACCCAGTACTTC.

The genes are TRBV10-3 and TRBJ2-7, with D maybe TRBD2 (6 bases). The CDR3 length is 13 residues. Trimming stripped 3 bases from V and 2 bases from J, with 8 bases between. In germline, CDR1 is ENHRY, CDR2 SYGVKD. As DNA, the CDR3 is TGTGCCATCAGTGATATAGCGGCCTACGAGCAGTACTTC. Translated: CAISDIAAYEQYF.

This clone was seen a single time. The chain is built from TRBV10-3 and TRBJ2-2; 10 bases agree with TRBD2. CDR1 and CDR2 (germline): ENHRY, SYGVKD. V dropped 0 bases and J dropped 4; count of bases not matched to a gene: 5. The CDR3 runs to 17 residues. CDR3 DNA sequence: TGTGCCATCAGTGAGTCATCTAGCGGGAGATCCACCGGGGAGCTGTTTTTT. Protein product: CAISESSSGRSTGELFF.

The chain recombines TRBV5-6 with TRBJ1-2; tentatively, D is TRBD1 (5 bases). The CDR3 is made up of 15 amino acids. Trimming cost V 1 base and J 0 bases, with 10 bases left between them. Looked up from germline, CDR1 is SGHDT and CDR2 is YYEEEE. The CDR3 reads CASSLPGRANYGYTF. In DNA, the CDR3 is TGTGCCAGCAGCTTGCCAGGGAGGGCTAACTATGGCTACACCTTC.

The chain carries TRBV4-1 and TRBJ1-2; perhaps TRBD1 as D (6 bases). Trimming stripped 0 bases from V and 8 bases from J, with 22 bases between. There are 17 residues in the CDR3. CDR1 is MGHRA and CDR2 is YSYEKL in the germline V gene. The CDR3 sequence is CASSQDLSGGQENGYTF. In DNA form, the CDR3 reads TGCGCCAGCAGCCAAGACCTTAGCGGGGGACAAGAGAACGGCTACACCTTC.

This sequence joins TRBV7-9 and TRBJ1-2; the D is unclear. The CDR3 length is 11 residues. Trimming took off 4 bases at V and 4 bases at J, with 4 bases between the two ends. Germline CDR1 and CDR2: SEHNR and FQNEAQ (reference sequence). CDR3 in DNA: TGTGCCAGCAGCTCAGGCTATGGCTACACCTTC. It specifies CASSSGYGYTF.

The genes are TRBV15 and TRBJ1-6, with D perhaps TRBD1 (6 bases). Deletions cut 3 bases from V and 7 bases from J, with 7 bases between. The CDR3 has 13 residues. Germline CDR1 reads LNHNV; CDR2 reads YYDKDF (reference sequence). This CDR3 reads CATSRDRNSPLHF. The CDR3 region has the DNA TGTGCCACCAGCAGGGACAGAAATTCACCCCTCCACTTT.

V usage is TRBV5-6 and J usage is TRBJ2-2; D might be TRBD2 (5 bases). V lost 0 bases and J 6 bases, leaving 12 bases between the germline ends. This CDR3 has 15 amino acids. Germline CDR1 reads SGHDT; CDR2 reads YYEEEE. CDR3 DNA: TGTGCCAGCAGCTTGGGGGGAGTGTTATCCGGGGAGCTGTTTTTT. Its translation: CASSLGGVLSGELFF.

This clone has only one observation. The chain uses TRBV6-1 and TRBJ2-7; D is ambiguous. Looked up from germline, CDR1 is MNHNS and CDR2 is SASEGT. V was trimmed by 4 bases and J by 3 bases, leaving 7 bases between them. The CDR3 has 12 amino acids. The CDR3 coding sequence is TGTGCCAGCAGTGCTATCGACTACGAGCAGTACTTC. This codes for CASSAIDYEQYF.

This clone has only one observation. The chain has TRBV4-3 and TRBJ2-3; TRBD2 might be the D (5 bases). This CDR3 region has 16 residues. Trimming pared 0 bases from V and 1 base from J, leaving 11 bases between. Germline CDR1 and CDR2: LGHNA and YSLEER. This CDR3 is CASSQDTEGGTDTQYF. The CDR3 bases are TGCGCCAGCAGCCAAGATACCGAGGGTGGCACAGATACGCAGTATTTT.

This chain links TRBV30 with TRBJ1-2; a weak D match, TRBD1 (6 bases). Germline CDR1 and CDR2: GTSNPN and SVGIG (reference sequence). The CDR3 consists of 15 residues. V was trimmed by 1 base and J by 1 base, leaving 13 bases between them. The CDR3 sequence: CAWSGINRDNYGYTF. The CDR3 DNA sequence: TGTGCCTGGAGTGGAATTAACAGGGATAACTATGGCTACACCTTC.